This TCR beta chain was obtained from a study of OX40 agonist ivuxolimab in advanced cancers. Losses at the gene ends were 9 bases for V and 4 bases for J; bases not matched to a gene: 4. This CDR3 is built from 14 residues. Germline values: CDR1 MNHEY, CDR2 SMNVEV (reference sequence). As for this clone: No antigen is known for it.

Clones were sequenced by immunoSEQ multiplex PCR, and TCRdb holds only the in-frame ones, with some missing. Counted here are more than 50,000 clones, around 92% occurring once; the ten biggest clones make up approximately 18%. Study-level points and caveats: Averaged across samples, CD8+ T cells carried more expanded clones than CD4+ did.

The receptor's source is an adult with an advanced solid tumor such as melanoma, head and neck, liver or kidney cancer. The chain employs TRBV27 and TRBJ2-6; 9 bases line up with TRBD1. The source material was CD4+ or CD8+ T cells sorted from blood, sampled in a trial of the OX40 agonist ivuxolimab. CDR3 in DNA: TGTGCCAGTACAGGGGGCGCCGGGGCCAACGTCCTGACTTTC. Residues: CASTGGAGANVLTF.